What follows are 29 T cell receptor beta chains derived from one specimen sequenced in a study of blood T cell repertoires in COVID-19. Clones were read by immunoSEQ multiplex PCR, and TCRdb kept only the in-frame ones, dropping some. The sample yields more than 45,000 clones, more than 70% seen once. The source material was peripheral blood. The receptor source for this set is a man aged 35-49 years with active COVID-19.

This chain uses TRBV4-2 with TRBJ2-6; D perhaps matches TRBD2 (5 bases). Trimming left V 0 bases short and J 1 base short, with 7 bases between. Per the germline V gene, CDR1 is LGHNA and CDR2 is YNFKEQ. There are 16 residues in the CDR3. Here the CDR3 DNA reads TGTGCCAGCAGCCAAGATCGGACTTCTGGGGCCAACGTCCTGACTTTC. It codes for CASSQDRTSGANVLTF.

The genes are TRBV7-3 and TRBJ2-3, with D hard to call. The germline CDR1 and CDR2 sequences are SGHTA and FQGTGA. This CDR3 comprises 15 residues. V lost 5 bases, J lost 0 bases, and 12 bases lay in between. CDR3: CASSLGLGSTDTQYF. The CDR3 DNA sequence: TGTGCCAGCAGCCTTGGCCTCGGGAGCACAGATACGCAGTATTTT. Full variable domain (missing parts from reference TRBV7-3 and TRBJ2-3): GAGVSQTPSNKVTEKGKYVELRCDPISGHTALYWYRQSLGQGPEFLIYFQGTGAADDSGLPNDRFFAVRPEGSVSTLKIQRTERGDSAVYLCASSLGLGSTDTQYFGPGTRLTVL.

CDR3 in DNA: TGTGCCAGCAGCTCAAACAGGGGTGGTAGCGACGAGCAGTACTTC. It codes for CASSSNRGGSDEQYF. The chain recombines TRBV7-8 with TRBJ2-7, with 7 bases lining up with TRBD1. This CDR3 comprises 15 residues. Germline V gene lookup returns CDR1 SGHVS and CDR2 FQNEAQ. The J segment lost 5 bases and the V segment lost 4 bases, leaving 11 bases of the junction unmatched.

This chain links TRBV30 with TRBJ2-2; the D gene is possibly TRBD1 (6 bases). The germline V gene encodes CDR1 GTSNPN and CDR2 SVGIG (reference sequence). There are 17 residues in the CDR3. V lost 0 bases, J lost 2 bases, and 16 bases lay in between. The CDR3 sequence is CAWSVDPHRANTGELFF. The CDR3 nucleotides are TGTGCCTGGAGTGTAGACCCCCACAGGGCCAACACCGGGGAGCTGTTTTTT.

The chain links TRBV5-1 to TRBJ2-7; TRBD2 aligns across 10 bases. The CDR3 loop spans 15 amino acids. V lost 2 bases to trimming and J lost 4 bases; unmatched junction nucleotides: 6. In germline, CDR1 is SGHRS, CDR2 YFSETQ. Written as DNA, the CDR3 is TGCGCCAGCAGCTTTGCTAGCGGGGGACTATACGAGCAGTACTTC. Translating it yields CASSFASGGLYEQYF.

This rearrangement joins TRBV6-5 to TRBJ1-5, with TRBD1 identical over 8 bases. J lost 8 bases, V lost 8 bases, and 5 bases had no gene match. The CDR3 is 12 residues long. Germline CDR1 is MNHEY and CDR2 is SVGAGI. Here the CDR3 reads CASRTGWEPQHF. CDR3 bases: TGTGCCAGCCGGACAGGGTGGGAGCCCCAGCATTTT.

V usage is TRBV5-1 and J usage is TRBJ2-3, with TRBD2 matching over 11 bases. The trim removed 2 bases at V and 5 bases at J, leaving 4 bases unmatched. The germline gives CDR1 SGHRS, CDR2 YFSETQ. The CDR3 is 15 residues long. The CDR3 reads CASSLTGTSGDTQYF. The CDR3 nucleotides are TGCGCCAGCAGCTTAACCGGGACTAGCGGAGATACGCAGTATTTT.

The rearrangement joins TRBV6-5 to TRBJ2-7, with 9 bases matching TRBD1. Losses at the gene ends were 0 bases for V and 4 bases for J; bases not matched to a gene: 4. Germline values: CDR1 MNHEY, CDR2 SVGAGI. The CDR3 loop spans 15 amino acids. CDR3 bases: TGTGCCAGCAGTTACTCAGGACAGGGGTGGTACGAGCAGTACTTC. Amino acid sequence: CASSYSGQGWYEQYF.

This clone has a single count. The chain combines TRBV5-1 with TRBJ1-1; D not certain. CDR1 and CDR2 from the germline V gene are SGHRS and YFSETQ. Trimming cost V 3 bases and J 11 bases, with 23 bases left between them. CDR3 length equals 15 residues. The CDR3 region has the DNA TGCGCCAGCAGCTCCGATTCGACCCTTGGGGAGGTTGCTTTCTTT. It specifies CASSSDSTLGEVAFF.

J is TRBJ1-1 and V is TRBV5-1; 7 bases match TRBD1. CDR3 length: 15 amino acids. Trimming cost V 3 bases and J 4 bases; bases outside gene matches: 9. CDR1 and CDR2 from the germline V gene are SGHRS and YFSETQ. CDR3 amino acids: CASSSEGQGGTEAFF. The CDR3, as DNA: TGCGCCAGCAGCTCCGAGGGGCAGGGGGGCACTGAAGCTTTCTTT.

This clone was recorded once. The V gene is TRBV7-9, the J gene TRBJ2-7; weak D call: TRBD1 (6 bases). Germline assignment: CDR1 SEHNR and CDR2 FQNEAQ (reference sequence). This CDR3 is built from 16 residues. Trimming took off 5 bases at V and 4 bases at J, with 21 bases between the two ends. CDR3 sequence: CASSPGQRTYMYEQYF. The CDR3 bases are TGTGCCAGCAGCCCCGGACAGCGGACCTACATGTACGAGCAGTACTTC.

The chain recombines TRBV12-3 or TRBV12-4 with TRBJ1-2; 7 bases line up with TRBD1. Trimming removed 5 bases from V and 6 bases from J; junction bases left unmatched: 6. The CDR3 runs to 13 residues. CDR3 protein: CASSLTGVDGYTF. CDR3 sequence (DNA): TGTGCCAGCAGTCTTACAGGGGTAGATGGCTACACCTTC.

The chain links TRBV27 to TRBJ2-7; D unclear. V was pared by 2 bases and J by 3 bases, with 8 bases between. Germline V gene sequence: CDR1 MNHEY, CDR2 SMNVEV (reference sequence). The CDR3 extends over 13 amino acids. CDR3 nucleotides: TGTGCCAGCAGTTTAATGGGCAGCTACGAGCAGTACTTC. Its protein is CASSLMGSYEQYF.

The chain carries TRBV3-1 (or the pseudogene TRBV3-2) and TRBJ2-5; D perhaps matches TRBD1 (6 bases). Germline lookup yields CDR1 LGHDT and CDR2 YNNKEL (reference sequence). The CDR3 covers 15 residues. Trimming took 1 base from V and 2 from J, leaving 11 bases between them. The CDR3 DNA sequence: TGTGCCAGCAGCCAAGTCAGGGGCCCTCAAGAGACCCAGTACTTC. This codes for CASSQVRGPQETQYF.

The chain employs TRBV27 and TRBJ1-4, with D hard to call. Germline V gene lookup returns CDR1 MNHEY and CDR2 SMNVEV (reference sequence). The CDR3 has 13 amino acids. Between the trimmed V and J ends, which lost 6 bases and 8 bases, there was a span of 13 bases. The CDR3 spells CASSPAGREKLFF. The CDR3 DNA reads TGTGCCAGCAGCCCAGCGGGAAGAGAAAAACTGTTTTTT.

The CDR3 nucleotides read TGTGCCAGCAGCCGCGGACTAGCGGGAGAAAATACGCAGTATTTT. Translated: CASSRGLAGENTQYF. The V call is TRBV27, the J call TRBJ2-3; 13 positions agree with TRBD2. Germline CDR1 is MNHEY and CDR2 is SMNVEV (reference sequence). The CDR3 loop spans 15 amino acids. After removal of 6 bases from V and 7 bases from J, the junction contained 7 bases not matched to a gene.

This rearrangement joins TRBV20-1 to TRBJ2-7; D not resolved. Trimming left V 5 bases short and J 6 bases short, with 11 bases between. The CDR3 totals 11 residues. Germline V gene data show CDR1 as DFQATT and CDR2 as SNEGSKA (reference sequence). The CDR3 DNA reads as TGCAGTGCTTCAGCGTCTCGCGAGCAGTACTTC. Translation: CSASASREQYF.

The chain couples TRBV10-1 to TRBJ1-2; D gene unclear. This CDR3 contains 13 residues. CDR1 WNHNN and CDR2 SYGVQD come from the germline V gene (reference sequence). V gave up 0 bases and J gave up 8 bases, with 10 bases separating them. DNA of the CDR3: TGCGCCAGCAGTGAGTCGCCAGGCGGGGGCTACACCTTC. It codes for CASSESPGGGYTF.

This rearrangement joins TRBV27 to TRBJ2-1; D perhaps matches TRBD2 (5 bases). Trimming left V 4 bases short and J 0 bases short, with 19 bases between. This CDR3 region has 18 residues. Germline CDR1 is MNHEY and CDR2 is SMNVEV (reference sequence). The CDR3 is CASSWTLGTASSYNEQFF. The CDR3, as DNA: TGTGCCAGCAGTTGGACTCTAGGTACGGCCAGCTCCTACAATGAGCAGTTCTTC.

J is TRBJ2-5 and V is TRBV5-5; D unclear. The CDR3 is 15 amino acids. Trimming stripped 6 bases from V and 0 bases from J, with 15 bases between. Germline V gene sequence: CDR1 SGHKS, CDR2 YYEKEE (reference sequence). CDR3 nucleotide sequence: TGTGCCAGCATCCCCTTTACACCCGACCAAGAGACCCAGTACTTC. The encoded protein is CASIPFTPDQETQYF.

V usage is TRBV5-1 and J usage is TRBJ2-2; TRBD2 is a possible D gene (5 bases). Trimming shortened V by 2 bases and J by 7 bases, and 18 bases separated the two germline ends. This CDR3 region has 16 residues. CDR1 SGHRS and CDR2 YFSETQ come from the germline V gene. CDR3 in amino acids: CASSLSSGTRVGELFF. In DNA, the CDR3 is TGCGCCAGCAGCTTAAGCAGCGGCACTAGGGTCGGGGAGCTGTTTTTT.

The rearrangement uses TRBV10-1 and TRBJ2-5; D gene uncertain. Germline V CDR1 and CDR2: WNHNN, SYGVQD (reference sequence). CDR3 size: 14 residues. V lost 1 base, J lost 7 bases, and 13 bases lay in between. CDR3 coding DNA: TGCGCCAGCAGTGAGTGGGCGTCCTCTGGGACCCAGTACTTC. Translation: CASSEWASSGTQYF.

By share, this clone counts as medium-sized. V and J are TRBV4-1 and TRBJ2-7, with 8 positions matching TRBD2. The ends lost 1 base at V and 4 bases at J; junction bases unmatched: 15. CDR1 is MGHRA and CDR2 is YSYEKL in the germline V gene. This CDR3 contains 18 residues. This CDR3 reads CASSQGPGGTGGTYEQYF. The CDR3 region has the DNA TGCGCCAGCAGCCAAGGGCCCGGAGGGACGGGAGGGACGTACGAGCAGTACTTC.

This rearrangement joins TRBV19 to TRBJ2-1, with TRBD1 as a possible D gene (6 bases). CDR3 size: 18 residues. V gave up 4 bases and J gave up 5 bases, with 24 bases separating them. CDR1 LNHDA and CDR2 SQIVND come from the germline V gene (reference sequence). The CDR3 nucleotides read TGTGCCAGTAGTACTGCCGGGACAAGCAAGCAGCTTAACAATGAGCAGTTCTTC. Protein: CASSTAGTSKQLNNEQFF. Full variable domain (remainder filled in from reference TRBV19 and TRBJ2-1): DGGITQSPKYLFRKEGQNVTLSCEQNLNHDAMYWYRQDPGQGLRLIYYSQIVNDFQKGDIAEGYSVSREKKESFPLTVTSAQKNPTAFYLCASSTAGTSKQLNNEQFFGPGTRLTVL.

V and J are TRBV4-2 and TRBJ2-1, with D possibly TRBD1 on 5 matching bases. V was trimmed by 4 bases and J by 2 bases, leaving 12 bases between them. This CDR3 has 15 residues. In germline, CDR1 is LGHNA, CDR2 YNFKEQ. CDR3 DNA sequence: TGTGCCAGCAGCCTCAACGACAGCCCCTACAATGAGCAGTTCTTC. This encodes CASSLNDSPYNEQFF.

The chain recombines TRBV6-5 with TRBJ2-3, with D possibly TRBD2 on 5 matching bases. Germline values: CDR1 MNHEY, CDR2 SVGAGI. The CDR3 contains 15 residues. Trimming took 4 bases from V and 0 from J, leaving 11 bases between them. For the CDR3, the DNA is TGTGCCAGCAGTTCCCGGGGAAGAAGCACAGATACGCAGTATTTT. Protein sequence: CASSSRGRSTDTQYF.

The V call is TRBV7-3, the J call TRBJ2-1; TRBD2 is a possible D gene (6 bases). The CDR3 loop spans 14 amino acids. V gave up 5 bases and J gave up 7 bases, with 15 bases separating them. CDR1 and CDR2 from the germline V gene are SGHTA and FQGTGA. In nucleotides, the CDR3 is TGTGCCAGCAGCGCCTCGGGAGAAGGGAATGAGCAGTTCTTC. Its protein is CASSASGEGNEQFF.

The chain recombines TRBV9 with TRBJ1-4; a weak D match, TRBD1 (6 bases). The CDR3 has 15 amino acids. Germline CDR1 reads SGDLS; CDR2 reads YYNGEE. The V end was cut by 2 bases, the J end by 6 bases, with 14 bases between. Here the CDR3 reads CASSVRQDFDEKLFF. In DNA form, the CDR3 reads TGTGCCAGCAGCGTCCGACAGGATTTCGATGAAAAACTGTTTTTT.

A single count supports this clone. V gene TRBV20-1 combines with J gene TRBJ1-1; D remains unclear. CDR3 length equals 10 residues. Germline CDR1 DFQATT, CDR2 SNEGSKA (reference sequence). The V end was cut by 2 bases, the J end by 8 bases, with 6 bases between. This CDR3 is CSARKEEAFF. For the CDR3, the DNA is TGCAGTGCTAGAAAGGAGGAAGCTTTCTTT.